Listed below are T cell receptor beta chains from one sample, sequenced in a study of post-analysis software for immune sequencing data. TCRdb redid the calling of the PCR reads with MiXCR, one entry per CDR3 protein. The sample includes under 200,000 distinct CDR3 sequences, about 37% of them seen just once. The sample consisted of blood, taken after autologous hematopoietic stem cell transplantation. These receptors came from a girl aged 5-17 years with multiple sclerosis. Each CDR3 is given with its conserved first and last residue. D genes are given only for firm matches. The listing skips clone size in some rows; elsewhere it reads once, few, many or a size class.

V: TRBV12-3/TRBV12-4; D: TRBD2; size: -; J: TRBJ2-3; CDR3: CASSSSGRADTEYF; DNA: TGTGCCAGCAGTTCGAGCGGGAGAGCAGATACGGAGTATTTT
V: TRBV29-1; D: -; size: few; J: TRBJ2-7; CDR3: CSVELGGGYEQYF; DNA: TGCAGCGTTGAATTAGGGGGGGGTTACGAGCAGTACTTC
V: TRBV30; D: -; size: -; J: TRBJ1-1; CDR3: CAWSVYSTHTEAFF; DNA: TGTGCCTGGAGTGTATACAGCACCCACACTGAAGCTTTCTTT
V: TRBV20-1; D: -; size: -; J: TRBJ1-2; CDR3: CSASRGGIGGVSGYTF; DNA: TGCAGTGCTAGCCGGGGCGGGATCGGAGGGGTCAGTGGCTACACCTTC
V: TRBV7-8; D: TRBD1; size: -; J: TRBJ1-6; CDR3: CASSLTGTGNSPLHF; DNA: TGTGCCAGCAGCCTCACCGGGACAGGGAATTCACCCCTCCACTTT
V: TRBV7-2; D: TRBD2; size: many; J: TRBJ2-5; CDR3: CASSLSGLAGGGETQYF; DNA: TGTGCCAGCAGCTTATCGGGACTAGCGGGAGGAGGGGAGACCCAGTACTTC
V: TRBV28; D: -; size: -; J: TRBJ1-1; CDR3: CASSSPGRDDTEAFF; DNA: TGTGCCAGCAGTTCACCAGGCCGGGACGACACTGAAGCTTTCTTT
V: TRBV20-1; D: -; size: many; J: TRBJ1-2; CDR3: CSASGGVSYGYTF; DNA: TGCAGTGCTAGTGGCGGAGTAAGCTATGGCTACACCTTC
V: TRBV5-1; D: -; size: -; J: TRBJ2-6; CDR3: CASSPNSQLSGANVLTF; DNA: TGCGCCAGCAGCCCTAACTCACAGCTCTCTGGGGCCAACGTCCTGACTTTC
V: TRBV18; D: -; size: -; J: TRBJ2-7; CDR3: CASSPDLGSYEQYF; DNA: TGTGCCAGCTCACCAGATCTCGGCAGCTACGAGCAGTACTTC
V: TRBV6-1; D: -; size: -; J: TRBJ2-1; CDR3: CASRLESGHEQFF; DNA: TGTGCCAGCCGGCTCGAAAGCGGGCATGAGCAGTTCTTC
V: TRBV29-1; D: TRBD1; size: many; J: TRBJ1-1; CDR3: CSGGQGNSGTEAFF; DNA: TGCAGCGGTGGACAGGGAAATAGTGGCACTGAAGCTTTCTTT
V: TRBV29-1; D: -; size: few; J: TRBJ2-3; CDR3: CSVTGSTDTQYF; DNA: TGCAGCGTGACGGGGAGCACAGATACGCAGTATTTT
V: TRBV9; D: TRBD2; size: -; J: TRBJ2-1; CDR3: CASSVGGTSGNEQFF; DNA: TGTGCCAGCAGCGTAGGCGGGACTAGCGGCAATGAGCAGTTCTTC
V: TRBV24-1; D: -; size: few; J: TRBJ2-3; CDR3: CATGTHTDTQYF; DNA: TGTGCCACCGGGACCCACACAGATACGCAGTATTTT
V: TRBV9; D: -; size: -; J: TRBJ2-7; CDR3: CASSAGISSYEQYF; DNA: TGTGCCAGCAGTGCAGGTATTAGCTCCTACGAGCAGTACTTC
V: TRBV7-4; D: -; size: -; J: TRBJ2-2; CDR3: CASRRASNTGELFF; DNA: TGTGCCAGCAGACGGGCCTCGAACACCGGGGAGCTGTTTTTT
V: TRBV20-1; D: TRBD1; size: few; J: TRBJ1-2; CDR3: CSARLMRDRDNGYTF; DNA: TGCAGTGCTAGACTTATGCGGGACAGGGATAATGGCTACACCTTC
V: TRBV14; D: -; size: -; J: TRBJ2-7; CDR3: CASSQKWGRRTGRGYNEQYF; DNA: TGTGCCAGCAGCCAAAAGTGGGGGAGAAGGACAGGGAGGGGGTACAATGAGCAGTACTTC
V: TRBV5-1; D: -; size: many; J: TRBJ2-5; CDR3: CASSRTRQETQYF; DNA: TGCGCCAGCAGTAGAACCCGGCAAGAGACCCAGTACTTC
V: TRBV5-1; D: -; size: -; J: TRBJ2-5; CDR3: CASSPKGDQETQYF; DNA: TGCGCCAGCAGCCCAAAGGGGGACCAGGAGACCCAGTACTTC
V: TRBV4-2; D: TRBD2; size: many; J: TRBJ2-7; CDR3: CASSPRLAGGDEQYF; DNA: TGTGCCAGCAGCCCCCGACTAGCGGGAGGGGACGAGCAGTACTTC
V: TRBV20-1; D: -; size: -; J: TRBJ1-2; CDR3: CSAHSLYGYTF; DNA: TGCAGTGCTCACAGCCTTTATGGCTACACCTTC
V: TRBV9; D: -; size: once; J: TRBJ1-2; CDR3: CASSVAGSGPLGDGYTF; DNA: TGTGCCAGCAGCGTAGCTGGGAGCGGACCCCTTGGCGATGGCTACACCTTC
V: TRBV15; D: TRBD1; size: -; J: TRBJ2-3; CDR3: CATSGTTQQGASTDTQYF; DNA: TGTGCCACCAGCGGAACGACCCAACAGGGGGCTAGTACAGATACGCAGTATTTT
V: TRBV7-6; D: -; size: many; J: TRBJ2-3; CDR3: CASSFPPGTDTQYF; DNA: TGTGCCAGCAGCTTCCCCCCTGGCACAGATACGCAGTATTTT
V: TRBV12-3/TRBV12-4; D: TRBD1; size: -; J: TRBJ1-2; CDR3: CASSLAGPTGGEGYTF; DNA: TGTGCCAGCAGTTTAGCCGGACCGACAGGGGGAGAGGGCTACACCTTC
V: TRBV20-1; D: -; size: -; J: TRBJ2-3; CDR3: CSASPWTGRVDTQYF; DNA: TGCAGTGCTAGTCCTTGGACGGGTAGGGTCGATACGCAGTATTTT
V: TRBV5-1; D: TRBD1; size: -; J: TRBJ2-1; CDR3: CASSPDREAYNEQFF; DNA: TGCGCCAGCAGCCCCGACAGGGAAGCCTACAATGAGCAGTTCTTC
V: TRBV7-8; D: -; size: few; J: TRBJ2-3; CDR3: CASSLVRGLRDTQYF; DNA: TGTGCCAGCAGCTTAGTTCGGGGGTTGAGAGATACGCAGTATTTT
V: TRBV14; D: TRBD1; size: -; J: TRBJ1-1; CDR3: CASSRKQVAGGSEAFF; DNA: TGTGCCAGCAGCCGCAAACAAGTCGCAGGGGGATCTGAAGCTTTCTTT
V: TRBV11-2; D: -; size: -; J: TRBJ2-3; CDR3: CASSAARDTQYF; DNA: TGTGCCAGCAGCGCAGCTAGGGATACGCAGTATTTT
V: TRBV7-2; D: -; size: -; J: TRBJ1-1; CDR3: CASSFYRLNTEAFF; DNA: TGTGCCAGCAGCTTCTACAGGTTGAACACTGAAGCTTTCTTT
V: TRBV10-3; D: -; size: few; J: TRBJ2-1; CDR3: CAISVQGSVEEQFF; DNA: TGTGCCATCAGTGTCCAAGGGTCAGTGGAGGAGCAGTTCTTC
V: TRBV7-9; D: -; size: -; J: TRBJ2-5; CDR3: CASSSRQTTQETQYF; DNA: TGTGCCAGCAGCTCCCGACAGACGACCCAAGAGACCCAGTACTTC
V: TRBV29-1; D: -; size: many; J: TRBJ2-1; CDR3: CSVIGHPLYNEQFF; DNA: TGCAGCGTCATAGGGCACCCTCTTTACAATGAGCAGTTCTTC
V: TRBV12-3/TRBV12-4; D: -; size: few; J: TRBJ2-3; CDR3: CASSPLLNSLGTDTQYF; DNA: TGTGCCAGCAGTCCACTTCTGAACAGCCTCGGCACAGATACGCAGTATTTT